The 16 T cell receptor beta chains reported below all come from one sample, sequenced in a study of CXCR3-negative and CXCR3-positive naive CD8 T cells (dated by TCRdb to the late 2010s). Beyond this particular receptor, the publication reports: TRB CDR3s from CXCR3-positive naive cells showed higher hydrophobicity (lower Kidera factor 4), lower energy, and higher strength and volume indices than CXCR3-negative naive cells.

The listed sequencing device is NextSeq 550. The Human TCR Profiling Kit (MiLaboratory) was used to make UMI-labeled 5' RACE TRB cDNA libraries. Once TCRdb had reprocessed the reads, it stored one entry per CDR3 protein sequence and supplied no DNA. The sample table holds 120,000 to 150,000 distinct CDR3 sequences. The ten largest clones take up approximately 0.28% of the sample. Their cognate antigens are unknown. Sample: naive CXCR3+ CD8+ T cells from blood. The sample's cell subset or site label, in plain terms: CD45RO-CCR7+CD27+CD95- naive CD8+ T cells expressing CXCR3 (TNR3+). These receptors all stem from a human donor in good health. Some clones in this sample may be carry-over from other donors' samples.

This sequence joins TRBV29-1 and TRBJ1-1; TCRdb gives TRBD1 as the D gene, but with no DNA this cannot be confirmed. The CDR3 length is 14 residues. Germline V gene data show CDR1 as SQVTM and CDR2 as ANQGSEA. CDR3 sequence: CSAGDGTGGTEAFF.

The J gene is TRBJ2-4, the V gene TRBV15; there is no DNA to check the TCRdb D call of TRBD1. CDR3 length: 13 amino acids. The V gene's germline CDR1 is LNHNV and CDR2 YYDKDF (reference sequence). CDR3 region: CATSTSGGGIQYF.

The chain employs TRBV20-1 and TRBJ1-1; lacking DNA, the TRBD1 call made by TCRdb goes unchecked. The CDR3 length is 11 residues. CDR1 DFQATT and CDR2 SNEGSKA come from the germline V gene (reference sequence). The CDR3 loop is CSATGSHEAFF.

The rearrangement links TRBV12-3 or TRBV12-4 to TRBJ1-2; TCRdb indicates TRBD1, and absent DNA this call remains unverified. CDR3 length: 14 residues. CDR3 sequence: CASSHRTGLSGYTF.

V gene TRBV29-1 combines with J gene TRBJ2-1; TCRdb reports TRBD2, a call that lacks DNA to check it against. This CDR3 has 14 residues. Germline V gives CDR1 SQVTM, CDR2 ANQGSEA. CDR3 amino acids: CSVIGLFSYNEQIF.

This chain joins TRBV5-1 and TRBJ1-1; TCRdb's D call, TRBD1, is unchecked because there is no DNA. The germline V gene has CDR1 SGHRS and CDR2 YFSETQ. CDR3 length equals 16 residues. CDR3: CASSLEEGAMNTEAFF.

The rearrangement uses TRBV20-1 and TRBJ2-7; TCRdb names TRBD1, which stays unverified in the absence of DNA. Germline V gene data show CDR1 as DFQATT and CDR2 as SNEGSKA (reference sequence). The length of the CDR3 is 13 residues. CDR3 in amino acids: CSATSTGDYEQYF.

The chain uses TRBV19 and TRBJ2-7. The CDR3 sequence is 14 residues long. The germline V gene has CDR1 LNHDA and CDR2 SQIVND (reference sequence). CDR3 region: CASSIGGGSYEQYF.

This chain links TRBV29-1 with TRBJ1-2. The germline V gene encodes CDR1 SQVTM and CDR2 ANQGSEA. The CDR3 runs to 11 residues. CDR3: CSVESVYGYTF.

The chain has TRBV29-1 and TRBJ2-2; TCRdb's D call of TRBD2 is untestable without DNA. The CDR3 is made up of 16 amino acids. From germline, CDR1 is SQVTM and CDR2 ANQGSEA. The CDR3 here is CSVEAPSGSGTGELFF.

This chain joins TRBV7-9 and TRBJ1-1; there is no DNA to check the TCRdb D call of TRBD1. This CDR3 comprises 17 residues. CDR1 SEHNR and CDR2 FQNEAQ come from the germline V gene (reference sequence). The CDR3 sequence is CASSLEGQGPMNTEAFF.

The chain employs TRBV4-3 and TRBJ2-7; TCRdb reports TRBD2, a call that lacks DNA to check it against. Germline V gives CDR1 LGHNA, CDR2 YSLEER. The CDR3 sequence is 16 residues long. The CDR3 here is CASSQEAGGGHYEQYF.

The CDR3 region is CSALSGRMTGELFF. The chain joins TRBV29-1 to TRBJ2-2; TCRdb proposes TRBD1, but this gene call is untestable without DNA. The CDR3 contains 14 residues. Germline assignment: CDR1 SQVTM and CDR2 ANQGSEA.

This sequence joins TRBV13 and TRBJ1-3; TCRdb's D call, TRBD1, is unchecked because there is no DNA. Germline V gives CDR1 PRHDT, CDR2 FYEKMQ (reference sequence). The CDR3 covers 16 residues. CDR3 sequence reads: CASSRQTVLSGNTIYF. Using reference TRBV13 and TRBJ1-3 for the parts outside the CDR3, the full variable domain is AAGVIQSPRHLIKEKRETATLKCYPIPRHDTVYWYQQGPGQDPQFLISFYEKMQSDKGSIPDRFSAQQFSDYHSELNMSSLELGDSALYFCASSRQTVLSGNTIYFGEGSWLTVV.

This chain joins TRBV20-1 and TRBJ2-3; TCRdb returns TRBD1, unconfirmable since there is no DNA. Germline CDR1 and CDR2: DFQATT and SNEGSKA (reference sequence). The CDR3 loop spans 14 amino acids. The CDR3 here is CSASFGTPTDTQYF.

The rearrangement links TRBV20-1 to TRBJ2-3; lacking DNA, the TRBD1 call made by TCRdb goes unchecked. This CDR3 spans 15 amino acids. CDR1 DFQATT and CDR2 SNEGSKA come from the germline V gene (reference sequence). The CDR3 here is CSARDSLAGPDAQYF.